This section outlines one T cell receptor beta chain sequence together with its context. Antigen: not known. The CDR3 runs 14 residues. The germline gives CDR1 SGHNT, CDR2 YENEEA. Trimming took 4 bases from V and 1 from J, leaving 9 bases between them. TCRdb's table, derived via immunoSEQ multiplex PCR, lists solely in-frame clones and lacks some. The table includes some 96,000 clones, around 87% detected once. These data belong to a study of T cell responses to AZD1222 COVID-19 vaccine. Study-wide findings and caveats: Repertoire collection took place solely once the T cell response had peaked. The donor group comprised mostly white British people and more females; the analysis possibly underestimated clonal diversity. Nearly half of unique spike-specific TCRs reportedly avoided B.1.351 and B.1.1.7 mutated regions. Only six individuals given AZD1222 were seropositive at baseline.

The source was peripheral blood, collected on day 0 of MenACWY control vaccination. The chain recombines TRBV11-3 with TRBJ2-3, with D tentatively TRBD2 (5 bases). This TCR was sampled from an adult in good health. The CDR3 sequence: CASSSTGGTDTQYF. The DNA of the CDR3 is TGTGCCAGCAGCTCGACCGGGGGCACAGATACGCAGTATTTT.